This T cell receptor beta chain was found in a study of cytomegalovirus exposure and HLA in healthy donors. Study observations and caveats: CMV serostatus was the only recorded immune exposure for donors.

J was trimmed by 5 bases and V by 3 bases; bases with no gene match: 8. The CDR3 spans 15 residues. Germline V lookup: CDR1 LNHNV, CDR2 YYDKDF (reference sequence). The table lists this clone with a count of one. Its antigen is undetermined. This PCR relied on a set of 60 Vbeta primers and 13 Jbeta primers. Sequencing was performed with immunoSEQ multiplex PCR; in TCRdb, only in-frame clones are kept and a portion is missing. The table includes about 130,000 clones, 77% detected once. The sequence was obtained from a male donor in good health and CMV-seropositive. The V call is TRBV15, the J call TRBJ1-1; 8 bases align to TRBD1. The source material was PBMCs. The DNA for the CDR3 is TGTGCCACCAGCAGCGACAGGGGTCTGGGGACTGAAGCTTTCTTT. This codes for CATSSDRGLGTEAFF.